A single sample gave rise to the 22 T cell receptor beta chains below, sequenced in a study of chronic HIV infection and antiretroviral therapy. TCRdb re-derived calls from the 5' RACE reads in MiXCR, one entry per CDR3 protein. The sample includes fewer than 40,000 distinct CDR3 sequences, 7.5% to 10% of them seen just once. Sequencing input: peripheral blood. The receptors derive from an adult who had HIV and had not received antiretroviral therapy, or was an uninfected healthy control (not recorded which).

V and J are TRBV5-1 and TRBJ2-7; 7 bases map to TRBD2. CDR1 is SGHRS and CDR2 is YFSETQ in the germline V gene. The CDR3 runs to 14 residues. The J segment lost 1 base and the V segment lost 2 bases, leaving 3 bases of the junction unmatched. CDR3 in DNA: TGCGCCAGCAGCTTTGCGCGGGGGTCCTACGAGCAGTACTTC. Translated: CASSFARGSYEQYF. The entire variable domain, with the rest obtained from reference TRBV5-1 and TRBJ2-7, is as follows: KAGVTQTPRYLIKTRGQQVTLSCSPISGHRSVSWYQQTPGQGLQFLFEYFSETQRNKGNFPGRFSGRQFSNSRSEMNVSTLELGDSALYLCASSFARGSYEQYFGPGTRLTVT.

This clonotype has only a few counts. Written as DNA, the CDR3 is TGTGCCAGCAGTTACCCGCGGGACTTTATCTACAATGAGCAGTTCTTC. Encoded protein: CASSYPRDFIYNEQFF. The V and J genes are TRBV6-2 or TRBV6-3 and TRBJ2-1; maybe TRBD2 (6 bases). The V end lost 2 bases, the J end lost 3 bases, and 14 bases lay between the germline ends. The CDR3 is made up of 16 amino acids. Germline values: CDR1 MNHEY, CDR2 SVGEGT.

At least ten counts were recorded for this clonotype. The CDR3 DNA reads TGTGCCAGCAGCTTAATGTCAGGGGGCATAGGCGGCTCAGATACGCAGTATTTT. This codes for CASSLMSGGIGGSDTQYF. The chain links TRBV7-6 to TRBJ2-3, with TRBD1 matching over 8 bases. The germline V gene encodes CDR1 SGHVS and CDR2 FNYEAQ. With 2 bases clipped from V and 4 bases from J, the junction kept 14 bases outside the gene matches. CDR3 length: 18 residues.

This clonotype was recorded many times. The CDR3 reads CASSLGRRGPTDTQYF. DNA for the CDR3: TGTGCCAGCAGCTTAGGGCGGCGGGGGCCCACAGATACGCAGTATTTT. The chain carries TRBV7-2 and TRBJ2-3; D perhaps matches TRBD2 (7 bases). CDR1 SGHTA and CDR2 FQGNSA come from the germline V gene. Trimming cost V 1 base and J 2 bases, with 13 bases left between them. The CDR3 has 16 amino acids.

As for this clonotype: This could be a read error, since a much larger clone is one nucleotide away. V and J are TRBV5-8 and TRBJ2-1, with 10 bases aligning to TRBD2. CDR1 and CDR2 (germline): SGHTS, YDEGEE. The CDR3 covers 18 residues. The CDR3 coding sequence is TGTGCCAGCAGCTTCCTAGCGGGGGCTGGGGAGTCCTGCAATGAGCAGTTCTTC. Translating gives CASSFLAGAGESCNEQFF.

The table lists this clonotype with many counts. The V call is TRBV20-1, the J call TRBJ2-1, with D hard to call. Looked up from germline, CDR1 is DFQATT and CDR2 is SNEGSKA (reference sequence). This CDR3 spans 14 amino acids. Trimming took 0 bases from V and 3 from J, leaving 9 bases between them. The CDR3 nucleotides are TGCAGTGCTAGAGATCAGGCTGTCTACAATGAGCAGTTCTTC. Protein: CSARDQAVYNEQFF.

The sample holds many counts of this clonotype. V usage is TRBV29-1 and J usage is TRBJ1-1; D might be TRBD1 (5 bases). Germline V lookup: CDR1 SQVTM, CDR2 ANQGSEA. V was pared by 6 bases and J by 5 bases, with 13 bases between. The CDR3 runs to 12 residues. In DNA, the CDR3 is TGCAGCGTGGGGGTCGGGTCGACTGAAGCTTTCTTT. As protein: CSVGVGSTEAFF. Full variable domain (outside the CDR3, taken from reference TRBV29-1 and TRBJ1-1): SAVISQKPSRDICQRGTSLTIQCQVDSQVTMMFWYRQQPGQSLTLIATANQGSEATYESGFVIDKFPISRPNLTFSTLTVSNMSPEDSSIYLCSVGVGSTEAFFGQGTRLTVV.

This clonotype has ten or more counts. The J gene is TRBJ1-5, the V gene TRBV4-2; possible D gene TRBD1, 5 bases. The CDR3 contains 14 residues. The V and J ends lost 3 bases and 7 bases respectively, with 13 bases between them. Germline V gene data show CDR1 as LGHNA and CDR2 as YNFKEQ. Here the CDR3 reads CASSHGQVEQPQHF. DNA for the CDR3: TGTGCCAGCAGCCACGGACAAGTAGAACAGCCCCAGCATTTT.

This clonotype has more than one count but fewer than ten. The CDR3 spells CAISERAGQDYTF. The CDR3 DNA reads TGTGCCATCAGTGAGAGGGCAGGTCAGGACTACACCTTC. V gene TRBV10-3 combines with J gene TRBJ1-2; D ambiguous. V dropped 2 bases and J dropped 10 bases, with 14 bases sitting between them. CDR1 is ENHRY and CDR2 is SYGVKD in the germline V gene. CDR3 length: 13 amino acids.

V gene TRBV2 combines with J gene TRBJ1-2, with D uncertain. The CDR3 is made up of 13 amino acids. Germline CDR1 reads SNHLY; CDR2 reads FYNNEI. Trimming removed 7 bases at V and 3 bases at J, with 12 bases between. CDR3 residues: CASNAGTDYGYTF. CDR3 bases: TGTGCCAGCAACGCGGGCACAGACTATGGCTACACCTTC.

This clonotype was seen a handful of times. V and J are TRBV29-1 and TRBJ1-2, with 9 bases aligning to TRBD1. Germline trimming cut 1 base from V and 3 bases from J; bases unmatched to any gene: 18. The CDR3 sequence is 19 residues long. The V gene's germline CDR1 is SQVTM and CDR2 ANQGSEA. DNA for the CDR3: TGCAGCGTTGAAGGCGAGAGGAGGAGGACAGGGGAGGAGGACTATGGCTACACCTTC. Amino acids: CSVEGERRRTGEEDYGYTF.

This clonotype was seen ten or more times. CDR3 sequence: CASSGDRGLAEAFF. DNA for the CDR3: TGTGCCAGCAGCGGAGACAGGGGGCTCGCTGAAGCTTTCTTT. The chain joins TRBV5-6 to TRBJ1-1, with 10 bases matching TRBD1. Germline V gene data show CDR1 as SGHDT and CDR2 as YYEEEE. V lost 4 bases to trimming and J lost 6 bases; unmatched junction nucleotides: 6. This CDR3 spans 14 amino acids.

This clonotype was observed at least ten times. As DNA, the CDR3 is TGTGCCAGCAGTGAAGTACGGGGATTTTCCACAGATACGCAGTATTTT. Protein: CASSEVRGFSTDTQYF. This chain links TRBV6-1 with TRBJ2-3; D might be TRBD2 (5 bases). V dropped 1 base and J dropped 2 bases, with 13 bases sitting between them. This CDR3 comprises 16 residues. Germline V CDR1 and CDR2: MNHNS, SASEGT.

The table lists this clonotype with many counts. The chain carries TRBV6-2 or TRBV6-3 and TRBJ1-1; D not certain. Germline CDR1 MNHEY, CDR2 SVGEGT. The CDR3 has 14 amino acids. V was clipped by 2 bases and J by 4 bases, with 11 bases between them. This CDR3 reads CASSYPATGTEAFF. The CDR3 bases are TGTGCCAGCAGTTACCCGGCCACGGGCACTGAAGCTTTCTTT.

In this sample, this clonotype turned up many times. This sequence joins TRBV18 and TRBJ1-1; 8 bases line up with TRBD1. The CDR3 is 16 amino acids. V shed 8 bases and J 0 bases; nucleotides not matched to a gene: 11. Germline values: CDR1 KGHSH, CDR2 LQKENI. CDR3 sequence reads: CASTINRGVMNTEAFF. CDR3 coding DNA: TGTGCCAGCACAATTAACAGGGGGGTTATGAACACTGAAGCTTTCTTT. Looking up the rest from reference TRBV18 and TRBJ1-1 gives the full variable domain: NAGVMQNPRHLVRRRGQEARLRCSPMKGHSHVYWYRQLPEEGLKFMVYLQKENIIDESGMPKERFSAEFPKEGPSILRIQQVVRGDSAAYFCASTINRGVMNTEAFFGQGTRLTVV.

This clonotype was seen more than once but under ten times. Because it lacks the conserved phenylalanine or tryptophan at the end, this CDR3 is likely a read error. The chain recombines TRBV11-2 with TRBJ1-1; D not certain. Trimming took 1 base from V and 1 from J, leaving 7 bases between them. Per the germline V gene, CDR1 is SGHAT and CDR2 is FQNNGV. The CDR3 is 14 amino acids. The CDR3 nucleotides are TGTGCCAGCAGCTTAGCATGGGGGAACACTGAAGCTTTCTCT. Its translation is CASSLAWGNTEAFS.

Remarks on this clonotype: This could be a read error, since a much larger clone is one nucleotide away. DNA of the CDR3: TGTACCAGCAGCCCCTGGTCAGGGGGCATTCTAGCCAAAAACATTCAGTACTTC. Amino acid sequence: CTSSPWSGGILAKNIQYF. The genes are TRBV11-2 and TRBJ2-4, with TRBD1 matching 8 bases. From germline, CDR1 is SGHAT and CDR2 FQNNGV. There are 18 residues in the CDR3.

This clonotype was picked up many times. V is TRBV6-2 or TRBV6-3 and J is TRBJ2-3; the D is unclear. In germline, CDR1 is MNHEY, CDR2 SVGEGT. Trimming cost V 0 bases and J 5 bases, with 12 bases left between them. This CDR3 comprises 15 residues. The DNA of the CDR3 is TGTGCCAGCAGTTACTCTACCTCAAACAGAGATACGCAGTATTTT. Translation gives CASSYSTSNRDTQYF.

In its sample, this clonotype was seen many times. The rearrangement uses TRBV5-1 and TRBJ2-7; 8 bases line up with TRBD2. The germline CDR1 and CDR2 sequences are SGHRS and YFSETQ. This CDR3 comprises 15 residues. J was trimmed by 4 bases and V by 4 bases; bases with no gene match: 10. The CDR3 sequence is CASSVDSGIGYEQYF. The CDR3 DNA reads TGCGCCAGCAGCGTCGATAGCGGGATAGGTTACGAGCAGTACTTC.

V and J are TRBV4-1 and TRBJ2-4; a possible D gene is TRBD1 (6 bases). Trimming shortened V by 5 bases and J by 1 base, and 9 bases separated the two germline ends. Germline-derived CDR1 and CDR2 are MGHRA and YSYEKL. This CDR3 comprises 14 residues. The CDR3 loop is CASSYRVAKNIQYF. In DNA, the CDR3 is TGCGCCAGCAGCTACAGGGTGGCCAAAAACATTCAGTACTTC.

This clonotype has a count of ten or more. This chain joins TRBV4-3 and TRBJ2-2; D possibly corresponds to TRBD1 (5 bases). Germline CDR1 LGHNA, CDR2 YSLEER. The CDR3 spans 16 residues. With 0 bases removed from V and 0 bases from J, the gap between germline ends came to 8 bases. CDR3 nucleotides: TGCGCCAGCAGCCAAGATGGGGCTTCGAACACCGGGGAGCTGTTTTTT. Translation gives CASSQDGASNTGELFF.

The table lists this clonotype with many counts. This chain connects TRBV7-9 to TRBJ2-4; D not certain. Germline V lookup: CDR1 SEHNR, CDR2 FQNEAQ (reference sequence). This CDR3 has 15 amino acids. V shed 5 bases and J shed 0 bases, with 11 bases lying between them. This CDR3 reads CASSPTRLAKNIQYF. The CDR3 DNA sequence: TGTGCCAGCAGCCCCACCAGGCTAGCCAAAAACATTCAGTACTTC. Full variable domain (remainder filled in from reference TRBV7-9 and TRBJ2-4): DTGVSQNPRHKITKRGQNVTFRCDPISEHNRLYWYRQTLGQGPEFLTYFQNEAQLEKSRLLSDRFSAERPKGSFSTLEIQRTEQGDSAMYLCASSPTRLAKNIQYFGAGTRLSVL.